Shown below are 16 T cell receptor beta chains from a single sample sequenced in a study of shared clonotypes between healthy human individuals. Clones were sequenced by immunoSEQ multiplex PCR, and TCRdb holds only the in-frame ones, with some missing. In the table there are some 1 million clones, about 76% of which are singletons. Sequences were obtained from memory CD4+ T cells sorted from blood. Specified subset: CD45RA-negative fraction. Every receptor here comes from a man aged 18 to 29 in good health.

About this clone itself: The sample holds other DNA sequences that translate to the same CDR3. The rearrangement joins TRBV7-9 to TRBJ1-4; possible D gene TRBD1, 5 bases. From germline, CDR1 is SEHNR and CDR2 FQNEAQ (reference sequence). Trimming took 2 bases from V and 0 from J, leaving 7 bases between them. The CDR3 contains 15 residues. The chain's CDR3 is CASSLRGTTNEKLFF. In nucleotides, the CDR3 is TGTGCCAGCAGCTTAAGGGGAACAACTAATGAAAAACTGTTTTTT.

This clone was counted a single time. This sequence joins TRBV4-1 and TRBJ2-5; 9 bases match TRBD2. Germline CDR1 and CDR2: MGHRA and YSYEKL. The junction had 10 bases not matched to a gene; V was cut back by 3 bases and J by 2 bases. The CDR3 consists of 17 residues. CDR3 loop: CASSQAVGAGGQETQYF. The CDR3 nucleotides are TGCGCCAGCAGCCAGGCCGTAGGTGCGGGGGGGCAAGAGACCCAGTACTTC.

The CDR3 region is CASSPTPDLIRETQYF. DNA for the CDR3: TGCGCCAGCAGCCCTACCCCCGACTTGATAAGGGAGACCCAGTACTTC. The rearrangement uses TRBV5-1 and TRBJ2-5, with D unclear. This CDR3 has 16 residues. Germline CDR1 is SGHRS and CDR2 is YFSETQ. The germline V and J ends were trimmed by 4 bases and 5 bases, with 21 bases remaining between them.

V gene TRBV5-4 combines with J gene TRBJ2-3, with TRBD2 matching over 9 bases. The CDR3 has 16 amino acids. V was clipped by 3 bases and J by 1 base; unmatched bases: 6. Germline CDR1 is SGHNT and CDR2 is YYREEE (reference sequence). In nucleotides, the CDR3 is TGTGCCAGCAGCTCCCATAGCGGGAGTGGCACAGATACGCAGTATTTT. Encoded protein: CASSSHSGSGTDTQYF.

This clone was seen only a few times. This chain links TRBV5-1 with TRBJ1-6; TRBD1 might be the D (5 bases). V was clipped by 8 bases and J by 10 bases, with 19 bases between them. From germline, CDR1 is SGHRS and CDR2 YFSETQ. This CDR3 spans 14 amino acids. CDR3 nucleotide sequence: TGCGCCAGTATGGGGGAGGGCGCGGGATCACCCCTCCACTTT. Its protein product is CASMGEGAGSPLHF.

The CDR3 sequence is CASSPSGGYNEQFF. The DNA of the CDR3 is TGTGCCAGCAGCCCTAGCGGGGGGTACAATGAGCAGTTCTTC. The V call is TRBV7-9, the J call TRBJ2-1; TRBD2 aligns across 11 bases. The CDR3 runs 14 residues. After removal of 5 bases from V and 4 bases from J, the junction contained 1 base not matched to a gene. Germline V gene sequence: CDR1 SEHNR, CDR2 FQNEAQ (reference sequence).

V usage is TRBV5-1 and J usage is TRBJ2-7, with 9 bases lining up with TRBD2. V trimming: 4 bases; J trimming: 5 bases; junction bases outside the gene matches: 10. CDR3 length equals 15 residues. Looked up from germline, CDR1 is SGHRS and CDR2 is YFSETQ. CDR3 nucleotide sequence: TGCGCCAGCAGCCGATCTAGCGGGACCGCCCACGAGCAGTACTTC. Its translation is CASSRSSGTAHEQYF.

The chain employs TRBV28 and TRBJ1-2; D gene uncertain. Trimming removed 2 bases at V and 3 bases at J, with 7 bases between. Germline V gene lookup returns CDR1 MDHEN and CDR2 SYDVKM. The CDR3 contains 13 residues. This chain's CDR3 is CASSLLSDYGYTF. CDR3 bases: TGTGCCAGCAGTTTACTCTCGGACTATGGCTACACCTTC.

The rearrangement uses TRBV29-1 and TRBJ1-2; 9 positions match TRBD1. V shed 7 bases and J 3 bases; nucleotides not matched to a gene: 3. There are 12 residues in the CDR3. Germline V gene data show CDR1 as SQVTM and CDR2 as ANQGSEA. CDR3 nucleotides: TGCAGCGGGGGACAGGGAGACTATGGCTACACCTTC. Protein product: CSGGQGDYGYTF.

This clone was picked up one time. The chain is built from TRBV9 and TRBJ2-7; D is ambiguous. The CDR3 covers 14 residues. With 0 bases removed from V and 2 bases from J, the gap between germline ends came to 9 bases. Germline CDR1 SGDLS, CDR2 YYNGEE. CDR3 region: CASSVAGAPYEQYF. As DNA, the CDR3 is TGTGCCAGCAGCGTAGCCGGAGCTCCCTACGAGCAGTACTTC.

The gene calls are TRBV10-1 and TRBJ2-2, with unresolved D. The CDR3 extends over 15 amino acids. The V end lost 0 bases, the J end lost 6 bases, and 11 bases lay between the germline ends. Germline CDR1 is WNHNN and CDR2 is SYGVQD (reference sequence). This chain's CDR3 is CASSESANSAGELFF. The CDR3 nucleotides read TGCGCCAGCAGTGAGTCGGCCAACTCAGCCGGGGAGCTGTTTTTT.

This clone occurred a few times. CDR3 bases: TGTGCCAGCAGCTTTCTGCGGGACACCGGGGAGCTGTTTTTT. This translates into CASSFLRDTGELFF. The chain employs TRBV5-6 and TRBJ2-2; tentatively, D is TRBD2 (5 bases). In germline, CDR1 is SGHDT, CDR2 YYEEEE. This CDR3 region has 14 residues. Trimming left V 2 bases short and J 3 bases short, with 8 bases between.

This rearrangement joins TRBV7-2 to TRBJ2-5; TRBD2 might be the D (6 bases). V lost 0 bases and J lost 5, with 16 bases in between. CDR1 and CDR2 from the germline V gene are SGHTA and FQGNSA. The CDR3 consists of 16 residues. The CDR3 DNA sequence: TGTGCCAGCAGCTTAGCGGAGGGGTTAAGGTGGGAGACCCAGTACTTC. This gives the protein CASSLAEGLRWETQYF.

The CDR3 coding sequence is TGTGCCTGGAGACTAGCGGGGCTGATATCCTACGAGCAGTACTTC. Translating gives CAWRLAGLISYEQYF. The rearrangement joins TRBV30 to TRBJ2-7; 10 bases are shared with TRBD2. Trimming took 3 bases from V and 1 from J; bases not matched to a gene: 6. This CDR3 is 15 amino acids long. Germline V lookup: CDR1 GTSNPN, CDR2 SVGIG (reference sequence).

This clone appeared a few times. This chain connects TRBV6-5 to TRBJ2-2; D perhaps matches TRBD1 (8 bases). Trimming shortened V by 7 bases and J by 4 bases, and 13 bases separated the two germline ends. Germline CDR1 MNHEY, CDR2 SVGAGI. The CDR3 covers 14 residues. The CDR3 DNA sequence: TGTGCCAGCACCAACAGGGGGGGCACCGGGGAGCTGTTTTTT. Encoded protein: CASTNRGGTGELFF.

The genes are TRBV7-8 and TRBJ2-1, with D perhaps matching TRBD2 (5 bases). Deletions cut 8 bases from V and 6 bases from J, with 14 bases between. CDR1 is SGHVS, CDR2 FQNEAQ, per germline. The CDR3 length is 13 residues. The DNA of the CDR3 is TGTGCCAGCCGGCTCTTGCGGGCCAATGAGCAGTTCTTC. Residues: CASRLLRANEQFF.